These 16 T cell receptor beta chains came from one sample sequenced in a study of high-grade serous ovarian cancer treatment subgroups. The protocol was immunoSEQ multiplex PCR, while the TCRdb copy is restricted to in-frame clones and leaves out a portion. The sample lists approximately 5,000 clones; about 66% were seen once. Tumor samples were taken before definitive surgery or chemotherapy. Specimen: tumor tissue. The receptors shown here come from a human donor with high-grade serous ovarian cancer.

V is TRBV6-5 and J is TRBJ2-7, with TRBD2 matching over 7 bases. The V and J ends lost 4 bases and 6 bases, in that order; junction bases with no gene match: 9. The CDR3 has 14 residues. In germline, CDR1 is MNHEY, CDR2 SVGAGI. CDR3 nucleotide sequence: TGTGCCAGCAGTTCGGAGACTAGCTCGCGCGAGCAGTACTTC. Translating it yields CASSSETSSREQYF.

The chain joins TRBV5-6 to TRBJ1-1; no clear D. This CDR3 comprises 11 residues. Trimming shortened V by 0 bases and J by 11 bases, and 8 bases separated the two germline ends. Germline V gene lookup returns CDR1 SGHDT and CDR2 YYEEEE. This CDR3 reads CASSLEGLAFF. The CDR3 coding sequence is TGTGCCAGCAGCTTGGAAGGGCTCGCTTTCTTT.

This chain links TRBV15 with TRBJ2-1; no clear D. Between the trimmed V and J ends, which lost 4 bases and 7 bases, there was a span of 5 bases. Germline V gives CDR1 LNHNV, CDR2 YYDKDF (reference sequence). The CDR3 runs to 11 residues. CDR3 sequence: CATSMANEQFF. The DNA of the CDR3 is TGTGCCACCAGCATGGCAAATGAGCAGTTCTTC.

This clone is labeled as medium-sized. The same CDR3 also results from other DNA sequences found in this sample. The chain couples TRBV6-6 to TRBJ1-1; D is uncertain. The V end lost 2 bases, the J end lost 7 bases, and 8 bases lay between the germline ends. This CDR3 has 12 residues. The germline gives CDR1 MNHNY, CDR2 SVGAGI (reference sequence). Written as DNA, the CDR3 is TGTGCCAGCAGTTACCGGACGGGTGAAGCTTTCTTT. It codes for CASSYRTGEAFF.

The chain links TRBV11-2 to TRBJ1-1; the D is unclear. CDR3 length: 14 residues. Between the trimmed V and J ends, which lost 5 bases and 1 base, there was a span of 11 bases. Germline V CDR1 and CDR2: SGHAT, FQNNGV. The chain's CDR3 is CASSEGGPNTEAFF. The CDR3 DNA is TGTGCCAGCAGCGAGGGAGGACCGAACACTGAAGCTTTCTTT.

This clone was observed a handful of times. The chain employs TRBV5-5 and TRBJ1-2, with 8 bases matching TRBD1. The CDR3 contains 14 residues. Germline trimming cut 1 base from V and 4 bases from J; bases unmatched to any gene: 3. Looked up from germline, CDR1 is SGHKS and CDR2 is YYEKEE (reference sequence). Here the CDR3 reads CASSLQGQGYGYTF. In DNA form, the CDR3 reads TGTGCCAGCAGCTTGCAAGGACAGGGCTATGGCTACACCTTC.

This clone has only a few counts. The chain joins TRBV6-5 to TRBJ1-1; 7 bases agree with TRBD1. The CDR3 loop spans 13 amino acids. Trimming at V came to 5 bases and at J to 3 bases, leaving 3 bases not matched to a gene. Germline loops: CDR1 MNHEY, CDR2 SVGAGI. CDR3 region: CASSRDSYTEAFF. The CDR3, as DNA: TGTGCCAGCAGTCGGGACAGCTACACTGAAGCTTTCTTT.

This clone has only one observation. This rearrangement joins TRBV7-9 to TRBJ2-7; 7 bases agree with TRBD1. Germline V gene lookup returns CDR1 SEHNR and CDR2 FQNEAQ (reference sequence). The CDR3 spans 13 residues. The J segment lost 5 bases and the V segment lost 4 bases, leaving 5 bases of the junction unmatched. CDR3 in amino acids: CASSSNRGHEQYF. In DNA form, the CDR3 reads TGTGCCAGCAGCTCGAACAGGGGCCACGAGCAGTACTTC.

J is TRBJ2-7 and V is TRBV7-2; 9 nucleotides align to TRBD1. J lost 1 base, V lost 5 bases, and 6 bases had no gene match. The CDR3 totals 15 residues. The germline V gene has CDR1 SGHTA and CDR2 FQGNSA. The chain's CDR3 is CASSADGTGSYEQYF. DNA for the CDR3: TGTGCCAGCAGCGCAGACGGGACAGGGTCCTACGAGCAGTACTTC.

The rearrangement links TRBV5-4 to TRBJ1-4; 7 bases fit TRBD1. V shed 4 bases and J 5 bases; nucleotides not matched to a gene: 8. CDR1 is SGHNT and CDR2 is YYREEE in the germline V gene (reference sequence). The CDR3 contains 15 residues. The CDR3 region has the DNA TGTGCCAGCAGCCCTCAGGGGGGGCGGAATGAAAAACTGTTTTTT. Encoded protein: CASSPQGGRNEKLFF. Drawing the rest from reference TRBV5-4 and TRBJ1-4, the complete variable domain is ETGVTQSPTHLIKTRGQQVTLRCSSQSGHNTVSWYQQALGQGPQFIFQYYREEENGRGNFPPRFSGLQFPNYSSELNVNALELDDSALYLCASSPQGGRNEKLFFGSGTQLSVL.

CDR3 in amino acids: CASNSPRGDTEAFF. CDR3 bases: TGTGCCAGCAACTCGCCCCGAGGGGACACTGAAGCTTTCTTT. The J gene is TRBJ1-1, the V gene TRBV6-6; perhaps TRBD1 as D (5 bases). CDR3 length equals 14 residues. Germline assignment: CDR1 MNHNY and CDR2 SVGAGI (reference sequence). V lost 7 bases and J 3 bases, leaving 15 bases between the germline ends.

The chain employs TRBV5-1 and TRBJ2-3; D is unresolved. This CDR3 has 15 amino acids. Germline CDR1 and CDR2: SGHRS and YFSETQ. V was pared by 4 bases and J by 2 bases, with 14 bases between. CDR3 amino acids: CASSPTPSSTDTQYF. The CDR3 bases are TGCGCCAGCAGCCCTACTCCTTCCTCCACAGATACGCAGTATTTT.

The chain links TRBV9 to TRBJ2-3; D could derive from TRBD1 or TRBD2 (5 bases each). Germline-derived CDR1 and CDR2 are SGDLS and YYNGEE. Trimming cost V 0 bases and J 1 base, with 9 bases left between them. The CDR3 extends over 15 amino acids. CDR3 in DNA: TGTGCCAGCAGCGTAGTTGGGGACGGCACAGATACGCAGTATTTT. Translated: CASSVVGDGTDTQYF.

The rearrangement uses TRBV5-5 and TRBJ2-5, with D possibly called TRBD1 or TRBD2 (6 bases each). Trimming took 4 bases from V and 2 from J, leaving 24 bases between them. Germline V gene sequence: CDR1 SGHKS, CDR2 YYEKEE (reference sequence). The CDR3 is 18 amino acids. This CDR3 is CASSQGSGGRTTQETQYF. CDR3 sequence (DNA): TGTGCCAGCAGCCAAGGGAGTGGGGGGCGGACTACTCAAGAGACCCAGTACTTC.

This chain joins TRBV9 and TRBJ2-2; D might be TRBD1 (6 bases). Germline loops: CDR1 SGDLS, CDR2 YYNGEE. V shed 3 bases and J shed 4 bases, with 16 bases lying between them. This CDR3 has 16 residues. In DNA, the CDR3 is TGTGCCAGCAGCGGATTCCGGGACATTCGCACCGGGGAGCTGTTTTTT. It encodes CASSGFRDIRTGELFF.

The chain employs TRBV4-3 and TRBJ1-3, with unresolved D. CDR1 LGHNA and CDR2 YSLEER come from the germline V gene. Trimming took 4 bases from V and 2 from J, leaving 12 bases between them. CDR3 size: 15 residues. CDR3 loop: CASSPMKDAGNTIYF. CDR3 DNA: TGCGCCAGCAGCCCCATGAAGGATGCTGGAAACACCATATATTTT.